Listed here are 30 T cell receptor beta chains from one sample, sequenced in a study of T cell responses to AZD1222 COVID-19 vaccine. Produced via immunoSEQ multiplex PCR; TCRdb's table is partial and in-frame only. The data contain some 100,000 clones, over 75% of them singletons. Sequenced material: peripheral blood, taken 28 days after the second AZD1222 dose. The receptors here all came from an adult who received the AZD1222 COVID-19 vaccine.

This chain joins TRBV12-5 and TRBJ1-2; perhaps TRBD1 as D (5 bases). The CDR3 consists of 16 residues. Trimming took 5 bases from V and 6 from J, leaving 22 bases between them. Germline values: CDR1 LGHNT, CDR2 FRNRAP. Here the CDR3 reads CASGRFITGYSDGYTF. Here the CDR3 DNA reads TGTGCTAGTGGTCGATTTATAACAGGTTATTCAGATGGCTACACCTTC.

J is TRBJ2-7 and V is TRBV14; D is unclear. The germline CDR1 and CDR2 sequences are SGHDN and FVKESK. Between the trimmed V and J ends, which lost 1 base and 12 bases, there was a span of 13 bases. This CDR3 is 12 amino acids long. DNA for the CDR3: TGTGCCAGCAGCCAAGGGAAGACCATACTGTACTTC. This encodes CASSQGKTILYF.

The sample holds a few counts of this clone. This chain connects TRBV4-3 to TRBJ2-3, with a tentative D call TRBD1 (5 bases). V was cut by 0 bases and J by 7 bases, with 11 bases left in between. The CDR3 length is 14 residues. Germline assignment: CDR1 LGHNA and CDR2 YSLEER. The CDR3 here is CASSQDSAGNTQYF. DNA of the CDR3: TGCGCCAGCAGCCAAGATTCGGCAGGGAATACGCAGTATTTT.

The chain joins TRBV18 to TRBJ1-5; D remains ambiguous. V lost 2 bases to trimming and J lost 4 bases, with 6 bases between them. The CDR3 runs 13 residues. Germline V CDR1 and CDR2: KGHSH, LQKENI. The CDR3 bases are TGTGCCAGCTCACCATCAGGAAATCAGCCCCAGCATTTT. Its translation: CASSPSGNQPQHF.

The chain has TRBV27 and TRBJ2-7, with D maybe TRBD2 (5 bases). The CDR3 length is 13 residues. V dropped 1 base and J dropped 5 bases, with 9 bases sitting between them. Germline CDR1 MNHEY, CDR2 SMNVEV (reference sequence). The CDR3 reads CASSLFPGNEQYF. Here the CDR3 DNA reads TGTGCCAGCAGTTTATTTCCGGGAAACGAGCAGTACTTC.

The chain carries TRBV3-1 (or the pseudogene TRBV3-2) and TRBJ2-1; TRBD1 matches 8 bases. In germline, CDR1 is LGHDT, CDR2 YNNKEL (reference sequence). V shed 0 bases, J shed 7 bases, and the junction held 14 bases outside the gene matches. This CDR3 has 18 amino acids. CDR3: CASSQDFHDRGFSNEQFF. CDR3 bases: TGTGCCAGCAGCCAAGATTTCCATGACAGGGGTTTCAGTAATGAGCAGTTCTTC.

The J gene is TRBJ2-1, the V gene TRBV5-1; 7 nucleotides match TRBD1. The length of the CDR3 is 16 residues. Trimming at V came to 4 bases and at J to 3 bases, leaving 10 bases not matched to a gene. Looked up from germline, CDR1 is SGHRS and CDR2 is YFSETQ. Here the CDR3 reads CASSPARDSLYNEQFF. DNA of the CDR3: TGCGCCAGCAGCCCCGCCCGGGACAGCCTCTACAATGAGCAGTTCTTC.

This clone was detected a few times. This chain links TRBV7-9 with TRBJ1-1; a possible D gene is TRBD1 (5 bases). There are 13 residues in the CDR3. The V gene's germline CDR1 is SEHNR and CDR2 FQNEAQ (reference sequence). The V and J ends lost 5 bases and 7 bases respectively, with 14 bases between them. CDR3 protein: CASSRPTVLEAFF. The CDR3 nucleotides read TGTGCCAGCAGCCGACCGACAGTCCTTGAAGCTTTCTTT. Complete variable domain (other parts from reference TRBV7-9 and TRBJ1-1): DTGVSQNPRHKITKRGQNVTFRCDPISEHNRLYWYRQTLGQGPEFLTYFQNEAQLEKSRLLSDRFSAERPKGSFSTLEIQRTEQGDSAMYLCASSRPTVLEAFFGQGTRLTVV.

This sequence joins TRBV19 and TRBJ2-1; 7 positions agree with TRBD2. J gave up 9 bases and V 1 base, and 9 bases lay outside the gene matches. Germline CDR1 LNHDA, CDR2 SQIVND (reference sequence). The CDR3 is 15 amino acids. CDR3 region: CASSIVEGGPTEQFF. The CDR3 DNA is TGTGCCAGTAGTATAGTGGAGGGAGGGCCGACTGAGCAGTTCTTC.

The chain links TRBV28 to TRBJ1-2; 9 bases agree with TRBD1. The ends lost 10 bases at V and 4 bases at J; junction bases unmatched: 7. Germline CDR1 reads MDHEN; CDR2 reads SYDVKM. This CDR3 comprises 13 residues. The CDR3 DNA reads TGTGCCACTGATGACAGGGGGGGCTATGGCTACACCTTC. Its protein product is CATDDRGGYGYTF.

V gene TRBV7-2 combines with J gene TRBJ1-2; TRBD1 agrees at 8 bases. This CDR3 contains 14 residues. V was pared by 7 bases and J by 2 bases, with 6 bases of the junction left unmatched. Germline V gives CDR1 SGHTA, CDR2 FQGNSA. CDR3 nucleotides: TGTGCCAGCAACACAGGGGGGCTAAACTATGGCTACACCTTC. This codes for CASNTGGLNYGYTF.

This chain uses TRBV6-2 or TRBV6-3 with TRBJ2-1; 10 bases are a match to TRBD2. CDR1 is MNHEY and CDR2 is SVGEGT in the germline V gene. The J segment lost 7 bases and the V segment lost 2 bases, leaving 14 bases of the junction unmatched. CDR3 size: 18 residues. The CDR3 loop reads CASSYGQREGRRINEQFF. The CDR3 DNA sequence: TGTGCCAGCAGTTACGGGCAGCGGGAGGGCCGTAGGATAAATGAGCAGTTCTTC.

This chain uses TRBV6-5 with TRBJ1-2, with TRBD1 identical over 8 bases. Trimming removed 8 bases from V and 6 bases from J; junction bases left unmatched: 8. The CDR3 runs to 13 residues. Germline CDR1 reads MNHEY; CDR2 reads SVGAGI. The CDR3, as DNA: TGTGCCAGCGCCAACAGGGGGATGAATGGCTACACCTTC. Translated, it gives CASANRGMNGYTF.

J is TRBJ2-2 and V is TRBV6-5, with D uncertain. Germline V gives CDR1 MNHEY, CDR2 SVGAGI. The germline V and J ends were trimmed by 2 bases and 4 bases, with 2 bases remaining between them. The CDR3 is 12 amino acids. The CDR3 reads CASSYPTGELFF. The CDR3 region has the DNA TGTGCCAGCAGTTACCCCACCGGGGAGCTGTTTTTT.

The V call is TRBV7-3, the J call TRBJ1-5; D remains ambiguous. The CDR3 length is 14 residues. CDR1 is SGHTA and CDR2 is FQGTGA in the germline V gene. V was trimmed by 5 bases and J by 6 bases, leaving 14 bases between them. The CDR3 is CASSPVVGGQPQHF. The CDR3 DNA sequence: TGTGCCAGCAGCCCGGTCGTAGGAGGTCAGCCCCAGCATTTT.

The rearrangement joins TRBV12-3 or TRBV12-4 to TRBJ2-2, with D possibly TRBD2 on 5 matching bases. Trimming cost V 3 bases and J 7 bases, with 9 bases left between them. This CDR3 has 13 amino acids. CDR3 residues: CASSFLGSGELFF. CDR3 DNA: TGTGCCAGCAGTTTCTTGGGGAGCGGGGAGCTGTTTTTT.

The chain is built from TRBV27 and TRBJ1-2; the D gene is possibly TRBD1 (6 bases). Germline assignment: CDR1 MNHEY and CDR2 SMNVEV (reference sequence). The V end was cut by 4 bases, the J end by 3 bases, with 18 bases between. The CDR3 spans 16 residues. In nucleotides, the CDR3 is TGTGCCAGCAGTTCCCTCACAGGGTATGGGGACTATGGCTACACCTTC. It specifies CASSSLTGYGDYGYTF.

The rearrangement uses TRBV25-1 and TRBJ1-2; a weak D match, TRBD1 (6 bases). Germline CDR1 is MGHDK and CDR2 is SYGVNS. The CDR3 contains 15 residues. V was clipped by 8 bases and J by 4 bases, with 20 bases between them. The CDR3 DNA is TGTGCCAGCCTCGGGGGGGCGCATACTTCCTATGGCTACACCTTC. Translated: CASLGGAHTSYGYTF.

J is TRBJ1-6 and V is TRBV2; 12 bases map to TRBD1. The CDR3 has 16 residues. Germline assignment: CDR1 SNHLY and CDR2 FYNNEI. The J segment lost 7 bases and the V segment lost 4 bases, leaving 5 bases of the junction unmatched. CDR3 in DNA: TGTGCCAGCAGTGTTACGGGACAGGGGGCAAATTCACCCCTCCACTTT. Translating it yields CASSVTGQGANSPLHF.

For the CDR3, the DNA is TGCGCCAGCAGCCCTACCCCGGGACAGGGAATCTACTATGGCTACACCTTC. It encodes CASSPTPGQGIYYGYTF. This rearrangement joins TRBV4-1 to TRBJ1-2; 9 positions agree with TRBD1. This CDR3 is built from 17 residues. V lost 4 bases, J lost 3 bases, and 12 bases stayed unmatched. Germline V CDR1 and CDR2: MGHRA, YSYEKL.

The chain carries TRBV7-3 and TRBJ1-1, with D possibly matching TRBD1 (6 bases). CDR1 SGHTA and CDR2 FQGTGA come from the germline V gene. The CDR3 sequence is 13 residues long. V gave up 2 bases and J gave up 11 bases, with 15 bases separating them. The CDR3 spells CASSLRGGQGAFF. The CDR3 nucleotides are TGTGCCAGCAGCTTACGTGGGGGACAAGGGGCTTTCTTT.

The chain has TRBV19 and TRBJ1-5; no definite D call. The germline V gene has CDR1 LNHDA and CDR2 SQIVND (reference sequence). V lost 6 bases to trimming and J lost 0 bases, with 12 bases between them. This CDR3 contains 15 residues. CDR3 sequence reads: CASSLLSDSNQPQHF. In DNA, the CDR3 is TGTGCCAGTAGCCTTCTCTCCGATAGCAATCAGCCCCAGCATTTT.

The gene calls are TRBV19 and TRBJ1-1; 9 nucleotides agree with TRBD1. The CDR3 spans 13 residues. Germline values: CDR1 LNHDA, CDR2 SQIVND (reference sequence). With 8 bases clipped from V and 1 base from J, the junction kept 2 bases outside the gene matches. As DNA, the CDR3 is TGTGCCAGTGGACAGGGGAGGAACACTGAAGCTTTCTTT. Translating it yields CASGQGRNTEAFF.

This chain uses TRBV10-3 with TRBJ2-7, with D perhaps TRBD1 (6 bases). CDR3 size: 14 residues. Germline-derived CDR1 and CDR2 are ENHRY and SYGVKD. V was trimmed by 10 bases and J by 2 bases, leaving 18 bases between them. CDR3 amino acids: CATQGGDNAYEQYF. The CDR3 nucleotides are TGTGCCACCCAGGGTGGGGACAATGCCTACGAGCAGTACTTC.

The V call is TRBV12-3 or TRBV12-4, the J call TRBJ1-1; D is unclear. The V end was cut by 4 bases, the J end by 4 bases, with 10 bases between. The CDR3 consists of 13 residues. DNA of the CDR3: TGTGCCAGCAGTTCCCTTATACGCACTGAAGCTTTCTTT. Its translation: CASSSLIRTEAFF.

The chain links TRBV19 to TRBJ1-2, with D uncertain. This CDR3 is built from 13 residues. The V end was cut by 6 bases, the J end by 8 bases, with 16 bases between. Germline V CDR1 and CDR2: LNHDA, SQIVND (reference sequence). CDR3 nucleotide sequence: TGTGCCAGTAGCCCGGAGTTAGCTCTCGGCTACACCTTC. It encodes CASSPELALGYTF.

This chain connects TRBV25-1 to TRBJ2-1, with unresolved D. This CDR3 is built from 11 residues. CDR1 is MGHDK, CDR2 SYGVNS, per germline. V lost 4 bases and J lost 7, with 5 bases in between. CDR3: CASSVGNEQFF. The CDR3 DNA follows: TGTGCCAGCAGTGTCGGGAATGAGCAGTTCTTC.

The chain joins TRBV6-5 to TRBJ1-5; D ambiguous. V dropped 4 bases and J dropped 6 bases, with 10 bases sitting between them. The CDR3 contains 13 residues. Germline V lookup: CDR1 MNHEY, CDR2 SVGAGI. CDR3 in amino acids: CASSSPAAQPQHF. CDR3 nucleotides: TGTGCCAGCAGTTCCCCCGCTGCTCAGCCCCAGCATTTT.

V is TRBV5-4 and J is TRBJ2-2; tentative D call: TRBD1 (6 bases). Looked up from germline, CDR1 is SGHNT and CDR2 is YYREEE (reference sequence). The CDR3 spans 16 residues. Trimming took off 0 bases at V and 3 bases at J, with 12 bases between the two ends. The CDR3 loop is CASSLGRGLDTGELFF. CDR3 sequence (DNA): TGTGCCAGCAGCTTGGGTAGGGGGTTGGACACCGGGGAGCTGTTTTTT.

The rearrangement uses TRBV7-9 and TRBJ1-2, with no clear D. Trimming removed 1 base from V and 4 bases from J, with 13 bases in between. The CDR3 totals 15 residues. Germline CDR1 is SEHNR and CDR2 is FQNEAQ (reference sequence). CDR3 nucleotide sequence: TGTGCCAGCAGCTTAGGTGTCGAAGTTGGCTATGGCTACACCTTC. It encodes CASSLGVEVGYGYTF.